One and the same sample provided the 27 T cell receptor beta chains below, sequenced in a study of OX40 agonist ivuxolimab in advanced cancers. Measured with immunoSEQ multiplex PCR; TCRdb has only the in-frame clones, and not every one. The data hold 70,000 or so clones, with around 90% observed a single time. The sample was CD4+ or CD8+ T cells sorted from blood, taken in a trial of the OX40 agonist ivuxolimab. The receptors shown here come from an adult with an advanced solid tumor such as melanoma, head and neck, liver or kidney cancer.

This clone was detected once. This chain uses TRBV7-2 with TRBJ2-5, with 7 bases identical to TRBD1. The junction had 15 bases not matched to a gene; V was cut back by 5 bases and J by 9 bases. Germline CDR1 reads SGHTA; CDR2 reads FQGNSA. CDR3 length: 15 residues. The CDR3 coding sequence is TGTGCCAGCAGCCCGTGGAGGCAGGGGGAAATGGCCCAGTACTTC. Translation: CASSPWRQGEMAQYF.

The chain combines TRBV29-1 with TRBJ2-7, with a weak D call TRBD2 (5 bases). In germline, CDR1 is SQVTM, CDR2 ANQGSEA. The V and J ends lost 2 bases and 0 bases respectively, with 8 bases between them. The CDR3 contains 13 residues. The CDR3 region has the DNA TGCAGCGTTGAATCGGGGATCTCCTACGAGCAGTACTTC. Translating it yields CSVESGISYEQYF.

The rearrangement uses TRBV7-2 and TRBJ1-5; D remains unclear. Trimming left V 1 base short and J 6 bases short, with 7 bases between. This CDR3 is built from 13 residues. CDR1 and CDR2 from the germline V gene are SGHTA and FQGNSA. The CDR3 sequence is CASSLVEAQPQHF. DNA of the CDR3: TGTGCCAGCAGCTTAGTAGAGGCTCAGCCCCAGCATTTT. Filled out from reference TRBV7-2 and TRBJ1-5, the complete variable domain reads GAGVSQSPSNKVTEKGKDVELRCDPISGHTALYWYRQSLGQGLEFLIYFQGNSAPDKSGLPSDRFSAERTGGSVSTLTIQRTQQEDSAVYLCASSLVEAQPQHFGDGTRLSIL.

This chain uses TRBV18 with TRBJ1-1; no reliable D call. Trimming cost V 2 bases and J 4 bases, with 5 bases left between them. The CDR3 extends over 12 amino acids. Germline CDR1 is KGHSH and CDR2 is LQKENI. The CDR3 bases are TGTGCCAGCTCACCATATGCCACTGAAGCTTTCTTT. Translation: CASSPYATEAFF.

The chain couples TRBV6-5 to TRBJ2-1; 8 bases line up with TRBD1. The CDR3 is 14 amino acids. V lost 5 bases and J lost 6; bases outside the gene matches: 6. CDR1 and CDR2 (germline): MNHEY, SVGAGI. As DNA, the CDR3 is TGTGCCAGCAGTGCAGGGGGCATAGTCAATGAGCAGTTCTTC. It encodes CASSAGGIVNEQFF.

The DNA of the CDR3 is TGTGCCTCCCGGGAGACCGGGAACACTGAAGCTTTCTTT. The encoded protein is CASRETGNTEAFF. The V gene is TRBV28, the J gene TRBJ1-1; D gene ambiguous. V lost 11 bases and J 1 base, leaving 14 bases between the germline ends. The germline V gene has CDR1 MDHEN and CDR2 SYDVKM. This CDR3 is 13 amino acids long.

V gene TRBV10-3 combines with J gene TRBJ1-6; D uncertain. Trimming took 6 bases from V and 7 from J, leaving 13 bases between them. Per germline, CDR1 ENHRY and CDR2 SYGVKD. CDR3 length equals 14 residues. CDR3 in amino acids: CAISISQRNSPLHF. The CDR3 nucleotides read TGTGCCATCAGCATAAGCCAACGCAATTCACCCCTCCACTTT.

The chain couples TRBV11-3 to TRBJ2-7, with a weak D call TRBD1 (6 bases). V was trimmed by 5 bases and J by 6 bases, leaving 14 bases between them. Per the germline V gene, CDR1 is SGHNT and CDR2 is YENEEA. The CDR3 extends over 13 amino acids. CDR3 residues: CASSGGQLGEQYF. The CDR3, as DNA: TGTGCCAGCAGCGGTGGACAGTTAGGCGAGCAGTACTTC.

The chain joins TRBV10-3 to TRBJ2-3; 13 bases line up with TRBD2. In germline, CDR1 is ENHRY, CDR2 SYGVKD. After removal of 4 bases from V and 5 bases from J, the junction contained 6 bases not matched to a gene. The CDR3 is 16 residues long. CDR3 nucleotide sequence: TGTGCCATCAGTGGGACTAGCGGGAGTTCAATAGATACGCAGTATTTT. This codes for CAISGTSGSSIDTQYF.

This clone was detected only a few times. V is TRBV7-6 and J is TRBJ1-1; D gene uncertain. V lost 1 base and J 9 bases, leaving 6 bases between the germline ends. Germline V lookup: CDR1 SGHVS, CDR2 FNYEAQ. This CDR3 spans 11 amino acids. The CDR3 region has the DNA TGTGCCAGCAGCTTAGGGTTAAAAGCTTTCTTT. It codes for CASSLGLKAFF.

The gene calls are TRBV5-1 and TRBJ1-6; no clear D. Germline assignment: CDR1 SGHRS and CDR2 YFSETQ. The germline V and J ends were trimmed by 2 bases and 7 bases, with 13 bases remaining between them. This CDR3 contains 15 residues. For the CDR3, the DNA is TGCGCCAGCAGCTTAAACGACGGCGGAAATTCACCCCTCCACTTT. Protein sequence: CASSLNDGGNSPLHF. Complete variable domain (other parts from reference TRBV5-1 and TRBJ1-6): KAGVTQTPRYLIKTRGQQVTLSCSPISGHRSVSWYQQTPGQGLQFLFEYFSETQRNKGNFPGRFSGRQFSNSRSEMNVSTLELGDSALYLCASSLNDGGNSPLHFGNGTRLTVT.

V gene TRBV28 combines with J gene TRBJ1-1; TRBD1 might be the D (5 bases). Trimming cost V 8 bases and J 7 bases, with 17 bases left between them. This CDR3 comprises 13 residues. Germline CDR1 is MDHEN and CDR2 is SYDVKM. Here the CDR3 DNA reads TGTGCCAGCGCTGCAGGGCCGCTTCTTGAAGCTTTCTTT. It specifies CASAAGPLLEAFF.

CDR3 bases: TGTGCCAGCAGTAACCCCGGGACTAGCGGCCTCTACGAGCAGTACTTC. Translated, it gives CASSNPGTSGLYEQYF. The rearrangement links TRBV28 to TRBJ2-7, with 11 bases matching TRBD2. After removal of 5 bases from V and 3 bases from J, the junction contained 9 bases not matched to a gene. The CDR3 covers 16 residues. Germline V gene sequence: CDR1 MDHEN, CDR2 SYDVKM.

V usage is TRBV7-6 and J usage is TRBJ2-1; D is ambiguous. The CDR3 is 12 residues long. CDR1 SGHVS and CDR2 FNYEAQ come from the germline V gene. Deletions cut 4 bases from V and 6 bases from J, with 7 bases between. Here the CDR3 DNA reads TGTGCCAGCAGCTCAAATGCCAATGAGCAGTTCTTC. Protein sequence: CASSSNANEQFF.

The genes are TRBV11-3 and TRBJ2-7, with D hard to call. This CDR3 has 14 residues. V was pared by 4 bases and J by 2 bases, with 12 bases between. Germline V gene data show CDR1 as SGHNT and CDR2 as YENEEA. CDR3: CASSSERYPYEQYF. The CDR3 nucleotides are TGTGCCAGCAGCTCCGAACGGTACCCCTACGAGCAGTACTTC.

CDR3 in amino acids: CSVEGEAGELFF. The CDR3 DNA reads TGCAGCGTTGAAGGGGAAGCCGGGGAGCTGTTTTTT. V is TRBV29-1 and J is TRBJ2-2; D is unclear. Trimming left V 1 base short and J 6 bases short, with 6 bases between. CDR3 size: 12 residues. Germline lookup yields CDR1 SQVTM and CDR2 ANQGSEA.

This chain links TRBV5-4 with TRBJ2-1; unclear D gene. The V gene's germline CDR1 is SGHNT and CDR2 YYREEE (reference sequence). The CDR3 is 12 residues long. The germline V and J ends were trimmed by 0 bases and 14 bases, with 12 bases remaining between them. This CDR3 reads CASSLDLGRKFF. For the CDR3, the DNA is TGTGCCAGCAGCTTGGACTTGGGAAGAAAGTTCTTC.

CDR3 in amino acids: CASSHGSEKLFF. CDR3 DNA: TGCGCCAGCAGTCACGGTTCTGAAAAACTGTTTTTT. The chain employs TRBV10-1 and TRBJ1-4; D gene uncertain. The V and J ends lost 5 bases and 7 bases respectively, with 8 bases between them. Germline CDR1 reads WNHNN; CDR2 reads SYGVQD (reference sequence). CDR3 length: 12 amino acids.

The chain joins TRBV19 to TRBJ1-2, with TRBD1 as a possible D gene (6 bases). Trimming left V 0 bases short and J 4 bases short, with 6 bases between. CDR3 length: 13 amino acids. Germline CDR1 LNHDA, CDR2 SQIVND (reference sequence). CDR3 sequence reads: CASSIDRGYGYTF. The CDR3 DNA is TGTGCCAGTAGTATAGACAGGGGCTATGGCTACACCTTC.

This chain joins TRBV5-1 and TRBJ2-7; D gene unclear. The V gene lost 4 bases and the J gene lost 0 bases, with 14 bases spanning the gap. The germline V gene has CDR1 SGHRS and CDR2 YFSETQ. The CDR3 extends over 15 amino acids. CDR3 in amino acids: CASSPSRISSYEQYF. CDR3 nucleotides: TGCGCCAGCAGCCCTTCCAGGATAAGCTCCTACGAGCAGTACTTC.

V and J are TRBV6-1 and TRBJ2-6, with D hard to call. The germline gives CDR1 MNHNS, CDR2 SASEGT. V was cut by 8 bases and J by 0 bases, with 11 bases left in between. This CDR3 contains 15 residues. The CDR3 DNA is TGTGCCAGCCGTGTCCTATCCTCTGGGGCCAACGTCCTGACTTTC. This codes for CASRVLSSGANVLTF.

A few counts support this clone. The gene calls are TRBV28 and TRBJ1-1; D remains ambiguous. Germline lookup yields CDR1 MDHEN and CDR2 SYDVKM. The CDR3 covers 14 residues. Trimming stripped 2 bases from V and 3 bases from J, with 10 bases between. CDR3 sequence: CASSLRGEHTEAFF. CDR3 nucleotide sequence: TGTGCCAGCAGTTTACGGGGTGAGCACACTGAAGCTTTCTTT.

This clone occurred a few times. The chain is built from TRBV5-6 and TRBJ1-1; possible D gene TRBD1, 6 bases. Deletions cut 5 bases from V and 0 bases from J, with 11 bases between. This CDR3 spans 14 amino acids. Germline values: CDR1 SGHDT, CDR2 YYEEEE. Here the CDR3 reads CASRYRVMNTEAFF. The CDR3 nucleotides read TGTGCCAGCAGGTACAGGGTAATGAACACTGAAGCTTTCTTT.

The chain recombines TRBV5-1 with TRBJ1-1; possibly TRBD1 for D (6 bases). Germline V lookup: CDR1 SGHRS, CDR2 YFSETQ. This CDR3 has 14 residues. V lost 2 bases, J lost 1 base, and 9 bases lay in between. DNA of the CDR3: TGCGCCAGCAGCTTTGCGGGACAGAACACTGAAGCTTTCTTT. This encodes CASSFAGQNTEAFF.

The CDR3 here is CSAGTASYEQYF. CDR3 DNA: TGCAGCGCCGGGACGGCCTCCTACGAGCAGTACTTC. V and J are TRBV29-1 and TRBJ2-7; either TRBD1 or TRBD2 may fit D (5 bases each). Germline values: CDR1 SQVTM, CDR2 ANQGSEA. The CDR3 runs to 12 residues. Trimming cost V 7 bases and J 0 bases, with 10 bases left between them.

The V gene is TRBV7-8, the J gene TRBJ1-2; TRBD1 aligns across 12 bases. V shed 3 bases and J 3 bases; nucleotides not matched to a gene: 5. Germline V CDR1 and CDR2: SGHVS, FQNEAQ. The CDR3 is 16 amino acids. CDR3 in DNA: TGTGCCAGCAGCTTGGGACAGGGGGCCCATGACTATGGCTACACCTTC. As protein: CASSLGQGAHDYGYTF.

DNA of the CDR3: TGTGCCAGCAGCATCGGACTAGCGGGAGGCGCCCGGGTCCGCGGGGAGCTGTTTTTT. It yields the protein CASSIGLAGGARVRGELFF. The chain recombines TRBV5-6 with TRBJ2-2; TRBD2 matches at 14 bases. Losses at the gene ends were 4 bases for V and 7 bases for J; bases not matched to a gene: 15. This CDR3 region has 19 residues. Germline V gene sequence: CDR1 SGHDT, CDR2 YYEEEE.